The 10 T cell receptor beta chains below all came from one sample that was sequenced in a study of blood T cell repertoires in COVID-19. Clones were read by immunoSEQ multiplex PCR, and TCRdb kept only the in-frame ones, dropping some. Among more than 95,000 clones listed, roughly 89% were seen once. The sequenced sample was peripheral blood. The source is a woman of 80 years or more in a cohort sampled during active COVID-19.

CDR3 in amino acids: CSEAGAGDLNTQYF. The CDR3 DNA reads as TGCAGCGAGGCAGGAGCGGGAGATTTAAATACGCAGTATTTT. The chain recombines TRBV29-1 with TRBJ2-3; 8 nucleotides align to TRBD2. CDR3 size: 14 residues. V lost 7 bases and J lost 7; bases outside the gene matches: 13. Germline values: CDR1 SQVTM, CDR2 ANQGSEA.

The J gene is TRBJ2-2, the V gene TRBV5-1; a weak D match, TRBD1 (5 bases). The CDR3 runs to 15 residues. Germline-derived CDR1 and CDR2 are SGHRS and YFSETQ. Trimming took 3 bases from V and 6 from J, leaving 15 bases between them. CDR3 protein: CASSSDILLSGELFF. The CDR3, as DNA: TGCGCCAGCAGCTCGGACATTTTATTATCCGGGGAGCTGTTTTTT. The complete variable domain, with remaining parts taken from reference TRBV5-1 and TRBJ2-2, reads KAGVTQTPRYLIKTRGQQVTLSCSPISGHRSVSWYQQTPGQGLQFLFEYFSETQRNKGNFPGRFSGRQFSNSRSEMNVSTLELGDSALYLCASSSDILLSGELFFGEGSRLTVL.

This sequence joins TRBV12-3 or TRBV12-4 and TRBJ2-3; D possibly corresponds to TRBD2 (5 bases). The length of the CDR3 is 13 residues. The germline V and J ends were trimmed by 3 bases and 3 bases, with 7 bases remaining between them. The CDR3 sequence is CASSFGGTDTQYF. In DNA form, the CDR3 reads TGTGCCAGCAGTTTCGGAGGAACAGATACGCAGTATTTT.

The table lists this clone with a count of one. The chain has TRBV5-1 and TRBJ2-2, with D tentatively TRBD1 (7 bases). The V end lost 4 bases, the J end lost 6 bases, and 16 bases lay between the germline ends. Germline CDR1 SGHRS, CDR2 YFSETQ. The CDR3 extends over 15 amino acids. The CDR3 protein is CASSPGGRRSGELFF. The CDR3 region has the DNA TGCGCCAGCAGCCCAGGGGGGCGCCGTTCCGGGGAGCTGTTTTTT.

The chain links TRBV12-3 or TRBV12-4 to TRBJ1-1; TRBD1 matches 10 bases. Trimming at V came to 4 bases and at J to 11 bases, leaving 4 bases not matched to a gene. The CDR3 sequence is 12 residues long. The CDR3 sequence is CASSYPGQGAFF. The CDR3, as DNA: TGTGCCAGCAGTTACCCGGGACAGGGGGCTTTCTTT.

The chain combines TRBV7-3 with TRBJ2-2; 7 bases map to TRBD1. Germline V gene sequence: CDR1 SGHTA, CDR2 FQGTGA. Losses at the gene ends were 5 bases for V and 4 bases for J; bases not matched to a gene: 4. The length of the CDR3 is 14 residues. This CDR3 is CASSAQGPTGELFF. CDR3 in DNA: TGTGCCAGCAGCGCACAGGGGCCCACCGGGGAGCTGTTTTTT.

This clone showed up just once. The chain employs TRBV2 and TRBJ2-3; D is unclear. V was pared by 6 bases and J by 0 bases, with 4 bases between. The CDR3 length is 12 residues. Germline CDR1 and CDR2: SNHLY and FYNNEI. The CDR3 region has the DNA TGTGCCAGCAGCGTGAGCACAGATACGCAGTATTTT. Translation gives CASSVSTDTQYF. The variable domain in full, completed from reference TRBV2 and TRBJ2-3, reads EPEVTQTPSHQVTQMGQEVILRCVPISNHLYFYWYRQILGQKVEFLVSFYNNEISEKSEIFDDQFSVERPDGSNFTLKIRSTKLEDSAMYFCASSVSTDTQYFGPGTRLTVL.

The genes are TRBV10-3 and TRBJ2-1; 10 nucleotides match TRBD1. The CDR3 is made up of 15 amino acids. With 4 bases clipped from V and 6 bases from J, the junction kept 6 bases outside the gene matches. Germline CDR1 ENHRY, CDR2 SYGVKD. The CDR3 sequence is CAISARQGASNEQFF. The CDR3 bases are TGTGCCATCAGTGCCCGACAGGGGGCCTCCAATGAGCAGTTCTTC.

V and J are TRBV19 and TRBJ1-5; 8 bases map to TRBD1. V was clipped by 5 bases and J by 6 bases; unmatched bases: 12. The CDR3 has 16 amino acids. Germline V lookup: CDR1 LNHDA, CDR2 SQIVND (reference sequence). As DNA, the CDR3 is TGTGCCAGTAGTCGCCCCGGGACAGGAGTTAGTCAGCCCCAGCATTTT. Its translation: CASSRPGTGVSQPQHF.

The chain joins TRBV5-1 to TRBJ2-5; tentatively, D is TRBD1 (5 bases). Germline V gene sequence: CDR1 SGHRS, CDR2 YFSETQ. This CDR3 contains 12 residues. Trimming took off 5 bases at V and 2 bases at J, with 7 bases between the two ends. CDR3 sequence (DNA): TGCGCCAGCAGACAGGATCAAGAGACCCAGTACTTC. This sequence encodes CASRQDQETQYF. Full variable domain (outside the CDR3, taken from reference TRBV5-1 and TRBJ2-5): KAGVTQTPRYLIKTRGQQVTLSCSPISGHRSVSWYQQTPGQGLQFLFEYFSETQRNKGNFPGRFSGRQFSNSRSEMNVSTLELGDSALYLCASRQDQETQYFGPGTRLLVL.